The clone carrying this T cell receptor (beta chain) was counted between two and nine times. One junction end does not reproduce the germline sequence, and a read error may be involved. CDR1 SGHDT and CDR2 YYEEEE come from the germline V gene. The CDR3 is made up of 17 amino acids. This entry is derived from a study of cytomegalovirus exposure and HLA in healthy donors. PCR involved 60 Vbeta and 13 Jbeta primers. TCRdb keeps only in-frame clones here, not all; method: immunoSEQ multiplex PCR. This sample has 100,000 to 150,000 clones, with over 70% found just once. The sample taken for sequencing was PBMCs. The clonotype originates from a young woman in good health and CMV-seronegative. The chain carries TRBV5-6 and TRBJ2-7; 15 bases fit TRBD2. CDR3 sequence reads: CDSSFAGTSGRTGEQYF. CDR3 sequence (DNA): TGTGACAGCAGCTTTGCCGGGACTAGCGGGAGGACAGGAGAGCAGTACTTC. Full variable domain (outside the CDR3, taken from reference TRBV5-6 and TRBJ2-7): DAGVTQSPTHLIKTRGQQVTLRCSPKSGHDTVSWYQQALGQGPQFIFQYYEEEERQRGNFPDRFSGHQFPNYSSELNVNALLLGDSALYLCDSSFAGTSGRTGEQYFGPGTRLTVT.